Each of the 26 T cell receptor beta chains below was sequenced from the same sample in a study of shared clonotypes between healthy human individuals. Data came from immunoSEQ multiplex PCR; TCRdb stores just in-frame clones and leaves some out. The sample lists millions of clones, just under 95% occurring once. CD45RO-negative, CCR7-positively selected cells formed the naive CD8 fraction, excluding terminally differentiated effector memory CD45RA+ cells. Material: naive CD8+ T cells sorted from blood. The receptors stem from a man between 18 and 35 years old in good health.

This chain uses TRBV5-6 with TRBJ2-1, with D uncertain. This CDR3 is 16 amino acids long. V gave up 1 base and J gave up 2 bases, with 13 bases separating them. Germline V gives CDR1 SGHDT, CDR2 YYEEEE. The CDR3 bases are TGTGCCAGCAGCTTGTGGGCTCTCGGCCCCTACAATGAGCAGTTCTTC. Translating gives CASSLWALGPYNEQFF.

A remark on this clone: Other DNA sequences within the sample encode an identical CDR3. CDR3 DNA sequence: TGCGCCAGCAGCCAAGCCCCGGGACAGGGGGCCTACGAGCAGTACTTC. Protein sequence: CASSQAPGQGAYEQYF. The chain joins TRBV4-1 to TRBJ2-7; 11 bases map to TRBD1. J gave up 2 bases and V 1 base, and 4 bases lay outside the gene matches. This CDR3 is 16 amino acids long. CDR1 and CDR2 from the germline V gene are MGHRA and YSYEKL.

The chain recombines TRBV6-5 with TRBJ2-5, with TRBD2 matching 8 bases. This CDR3 comprises 12 residues. Germline lookup yields CDR1 MNHEY and CDR2 SVGAGI. The V and J ends lost 2 bases and 7 bases, in that order; junction bases with no gene match: 0. CDR3: CASSYRGGTQYF. The DNA of the CDR3 is TGTGCCAGCAGTTACCGGGGGGGGACCCAGTACTTC.

A word on this clone: The same CDR3 can be traced to other DNA sequences in this sample. The chain combines TRBV7-9 with TRBJ2-7, with D perhaps TRBD1 (6 bases). This CDR3 contains 11 residues. The germline V and J ends were trimmed by 6 bases and 7 bases, with 10 bases remaining between them. The germline gives CDR1 SEHNR, CDR2 FQNEAQ (reference sequence). CDR3 bases: TGTGCCAGCAGTTTAACAGGGGAGCAGTACTTC. Amino acids: CASSLTGEQYF.

The CDR3: CASSQGIYSPLHF. In nucleotides, the CDR3 is TGTGCCAGCAGCCAGGGTATATACTCACCCCTCCACTTT. The rearrangement joins TRBV6-4 to TRBJ1-6; TRBD1 might be the D (5 bases). The CDR3 totals 13 residues. The V and J ends lost 6 bases and 10 bases respectively, with 13 bases between them. The germline V gene encodes CDR1 MRHNA and CDR2 SNTAGT.

Concerning this clone: Different DNA sequences within this sample yield the same CDR3. The chain combines TRBV9 with TRBJ1-6; D not resolved. V was pared by 3 bases and J by 7 bases, with 5 bases between. The CDR3 is 12 residues long. Per the germline V gene, CDR1 is SGDLS and CDR2 is YYNGEE. CDR3 coding DNA: TGTGCCAGCAGCGCGGGAAATTCACCCCTCCACTTT. It is translated as CASSAGNSPLHF.

The V gene is TRBV6-5, the J gene TRBJ2-7; perhaps TRBD1 as D (7 bases). The CDR3 totals 14 residues. The germline V gene has CDR1 MNHEY and CDR2 SVGAGI. The germline V and J ends were trimmed by 4 bases and 3 bases, with 13 bases remaining between them. The CDR3 bases are TGTGCCAGCAGTTTGACAGGGACTGACTACGAGCAGTACTTC. It translates to CASSLTGTDYEQYF.

A remark on this clone: Likely a read error: the CDR3 ends without its conserved phenylalanine or tryptophan. No DNA is shown, since the ends of the CDR3 on it are uncertain; the CDR3 is the one TCRdb lists. J is TRBJ2-7 and V is TRBV20-1; whether TRBD2, the table's D call, matches the DNA was not checked. The germline V gene has CDR1 DFQATT and CDR2 SNEGSKA (reference sequence). Including both end residues, the CDR3 is 10 amino acids long. This CDR3 is CSARGGDYLG.

The V gene is TRBV27, the J gene TRBJ2-7, with 7 bases identical to TRBD1. The CDR3 is 15 residues long. Trimming took 5 bases from V and 4 from J; bases not matched to a gene: 11. The germline V gene encodes CDR1 MNHEY and CDR2 SMNVEV (reference sequence). In nucleotides, the CDR3 is TGTGCCAGCAGTCCCGCCACCGGGACAGTATACGAGCAGTACTTC. It specifies CASSPATGTVYEQYF.

Comment on this clone: A much larger clone lies one base from this, so it may be a read error. Other DNA sequences in this specimen translate into the identical CDR3. This chain uses TRBV30 with TRBJ1-1; no clear D. The CDR3 length is 11 residues. In germline, CDR1 is GTSNPN, CDR2 SVGIG (reference sequence). The germline V and J ends were trimmed by 3 bases and 5 bases, with 7 bases remaining between them. CDR3 loop: CAWRRNTEAFF. CDR3 DNA sequence: TGTGCCTGGAGAAGGAATACTGAAGCTTTCTTT. The full variable domain, completed using reference TRBV30 and TRBJ1-1, is SQTIHQWPATLVQPVGSPLSLECTVEGTSNPNLYWYRQAAGRGLQLLFYSVGIGQISSEVPQNLSASRPQDRQFILSSKKLLLSDSGFYLCAWRRNTEAFFGQGTRLTVV.

CDR3 amino acids: CASSYLLGHGTGYEQYF. CDR3 in DNA: TGTGCCAGCAGTTATCTCTTGGGCCATGGGACGGGGTACGAGCAGTACTTC. The chain carries TRBV27 and TRBJ2-7; perhaps D is TRBD1 or TRBD2 (5 bases each). Trimming removed 4 bases from V and 4 bases from J, with 23 bases in between. The CDR3 contains 17 residues. From germline, CDR1 is MNHEY and CDR2 SMNVEV (reference sequence).

The chain couples TRBV4-3 to TRBJ1-1; D is perhaps TRBD1 (5 bases). Trimming took off 3 bases at V and 3 bases at J, with 11 bases between the two ends. Germline CDR1 is LGHNA and CDR2 is YSLEER. The CDR3 covers 14 residues. Here the CDR3 reads CASSHEGLYTEAFF. The CDR3 nucleotides are TGCGCCAGCAGCCATGAGGGGCTGTACACTGAAGCTTTCTTT.

The chain employs TRBV27 and TRBJ1-1; D might be TRBD1 (5 bases). Germline V gene data show CDR1 as MNHEY and CDR2 as SMNVEV (reference sequence). CDR3 size: 13 residues. V dropped 6 bases and J dropped 3 bases, with 11 bases sitting between them. The CDR3 region has the DNA TGTGCCAGCAGCTTAGACAGACACACTGAAGCTTTCTTT. The encoded protein is CASSLDRHTEAFF.

Notes on this clone: This sample also contains other DNA sequences that code for the same CDR3. The genes are TRBV7-9 and TRBJ1-4; 9 nucleotides align to TRBD1. The CDR3 is made up of 14 amino acids. Germline CDR1 SEHNR, CDR2 FQNEAQ (reference sequence). Trimming removed 5 bases from V and 6 bases from J; junction bases left unmatched: 4. CDR3 coding DNA: TGTGCCAGCAGCCCGGGACAGGGTGATGAAAAACTGTTTTTT. Translating it yields CASSPGQGDEKLFF.

The chain employs TRBV4-1 and TRBJ2-1; D is undetermined. Germline V CDR1 and CDR2: MGHRA, YSYEKL. CDR3 size: 12 residues. Deletions cut 2 bases from V and 6 bases from J, with 5 bases between. In DNA form, the CDR3 reads TGCGCCAGCAGCCAACGCGGCAATGAGCAGTTCTTC. Translated, it gives CASSQRGNEQFF.

This clone has just a few counts. The chain carries TRBV5-1 and TRBJ1-2, with a possible D match to TRBD1 (6 bases). The CDR3 has 20 amino acids. Germline lookup yields CDR1 SGHRS and CDR2 YFSETQ. Trimming took off 4 bases at V and 6 bases at J, with 34 bases between the two ends. CDR3 protein: CASSPGTLIYSTPSLNGYTF. Here the CDR3 DNA reads TGCGCCAGCAGCCCGGGGACACTCATTTACTCGACACCGAGTTTAAATGGCTACACCTTC.

As to this clone: The same CDR3 can be traced to other DNA sequences in this sample. V usage is TRBV9 and J usage is TRBJ2-3, with D perhaps being TRBD1 or TRBD2 (6 bases each). Germline-derived CDR1 and CDR2 are SGDLS and YYNGEE. This CDR3 has 13 amino acids. Trimming removed 0 bases from V and 5 bases from J, with 7 bases in between. CDR3 protein: CASSVEGGDTQYF. Written as DNA, the CDR3 is TGTGCCAGCAGCGTAGAGGGGGGAGATACGCAGTATTTT.

J is TRBJ2-3 and V is TRBV6-1; 8 bases map to TRBD2. Germline V lookup: CDR1 MNHNS, CDR2 SASEGT. CDR3 size: 13 residues. J lost 4 bases, V lost 6 bases, and 3 bases had no gene match. CDR3 region: CASRERESDTQYF. CDR3 in DNA: TGTGCCAGCAGAGAGCGGGAGTCAGATACGCAGTATTTT.

The genes are TRBV25-1 and TRBJ1-1; D not resolved. From germline, CDR1 is MGHDK and CDR2 SYGVNS. Trimming stripped 3 bases from V and 4 bases from J, with 12 bases between. The CDR3 has 14 amino acids. In nucleotides, the CDR3 is TGTGCCAGCAGTGAGGTGGAAACTGGCACTGAAGCTTTCTTT. Its translation is CASSEVETGTEAFF.

J is TRBJ1-2 and V is TRBV15, with D tentatively TRBD1 (6 bases). Germline V CDR1 and CDR2: LNHNV, YYDKDF (reference sequence). This CDR3 has 15 amino acids. Deletions cut 1 base from V and 8 bases from J, with 17 bases between. The CDR3 is CATSRARGQIEGYTF. CDR3 in DNA: TGTGCCACCAGCAGAGCCCGAGGACAGATCGAAGGCTACACCTTC.

The chain carries TRBV13 and TRBJ2-7; TRBD1 might be the D (6 bases). V lost 1 base and J lost 3, with 10 bases in between. Germline CDR1 and CDR2: PRHDT and FYEKMQ (reference sequence). This CDR3 spans 14 amino acids. The CDR3: CASSLAGQSYEQYF. The CDR3 DNA sequence: TGTGCCAGCAGCTTAGCCGGACAGAGCTACGAGCAGTACTTC.

The chain joins TRBV4-1 to TRBJ2-7, with a possible D match to TRBD2 (5 bases). Trimming stripped 1 base from V and 5 bases from J, with 9 bases between. CDR3 length: 13 residues. Per the germline V gene, CDR1 is MGHRA and CDR2 is YSYEKL. CDR3 in amino acids: CASSQVLANEQYF. The CDR3 nucleotides read TGCGCCAGCAGCCAAGTCCTAGCCAACGAGCAGTACTTC.

Comment on this clone: At the DNA level, this CDR3 is encoded by other sequences in the same sample as well. This sequence joins TRBV7-9 and TRBJ2-1; no clear D gene. Trimming took 3 bases from V and 10 from J, leaving 4 bases between them. The CDR3 extends over 10 amino acids. Per germline, CDR1 SEHNR and CDR2 FQNEAQ (reference sequence). CDR3 sequence reads: CASSLSEQFF. CDR3 nucleotide sequence: TGTGCCAGCAGCTTGAGCGAGCAGTTCTTC. Complete variable domain (other parts from reference TRBV7-9 and TRBJ2-1): DTGVSQNPRHKITKRGQNVTFRCDPISEHNRLYWYRQTLGQGPEFLTYFQNEAQLEKSRLLSDRFSAERPKGSFSTLEIQRTEQGDSAMYLCASSLSEQFFGPGTRLTVL.

The V and J genes are TRBV6-5 and TRBJ2-1; D is possibly TRBD1 (6 bases). Germline CDR1 and CDR2: MNHEY and SVGAGI. The CDR3 totals 14 residues. Trimming stripped 2 bases from V and 3 bases from J, with 8 bases between. The chain's CDR3 is CASSYMDSYNEQFF. CDR3 sequence (DNA): TGTGCCAGCAGTTACATGGACAGCTACAATGAGCAGTTCTTC.

The chain uses TRBV7-9 and TRBJ1-6; possible D gene TRBD1, 5 bases. The CDR3 loop spans 15 amino acids. V was cut by 4 bases and J by 0 bases, with 7 bases left in between. Germline loops: CDR1 SEHNR, CDR2 FQNEAQ (reference sequence). The CDR3 region has the DNA TGTGCCAGCAGCTCGACAGTCTCCTATAATTCACCCCTCCACTTT. Translation gives CASSSTVSYNSPLHF.

This clone was recorded only once. The J gene is TRBJ2-7, the V gene TRBV6-6, with D hard to call. The CDR3 loop spans 14 amino acids. Trimming took off 0 bases at V and 5 bases at J, with 11 bases between the two ends. Germline V lookup: CDR1 MNHNY, CDR2 SVGAGI (reference sequence). The CDR3 is CASSYSLLGHEQYF. CDR3 in DNA: TGTGCCAGCAGTTACTCTCTCCTAGGCCACGAGCAGTACTTC.